This TCR beta chain was observed in a study of shared clonotypes between healthy human individuals. Study overall: Each donor contributed plates that comprised three CD4 naive, three CD4 memory, two CD8 naive and one CD8 memory.

The CDR3 has 13 amino acids. V lost 5 bases and J 5 bases, leaving 15 bases between the germline ends. Per the germline V gene, CDR1 is GTSNPN and CDR2 is SVGIG (reference sequence). Using immunoSEQ multiplex PCR, the repertoire was profiled, and TCRdb retains in-frame clones only, with some absent. The sample shows fewer than 1 million clones, around 96% of them seen only once. This clone was seen only once. Naive CD8 populations comprised CD45RO-negative cells positively selected for CCR7, excluding terminally differentiated effector memory CD45RA+ cells. Each of the donors was a healthy adult who was HIV-negative and had not had a recent acute infection or vaccination.

The chain recombines TRBV30 with TRBJ1-1; D remains unclear. The TCR was taken from a man aged 25 to 45 in good health. The sequenced sample consisted of naive CD8+ T cells sorted from blood. The DNA for the CDR3 is TGTGCCTGGGCTCCGGGGATAGGGACTGAAGCTTTCTTT. Residues: CAWAPGIGTEAFF.